This passage covers 9 T cell receptor beta chains from one sample sequenced in a study of T cell responses to AZD1222 COVID-19 vaccine. Using immunoSEQ multiplex PCR, the repertoire was profiled, and TCRdb retains in-frame clones only, with some absent. Of 100,000 to 150,000 clones listed, around 87% are singletons. Sequences were derived from peripheral blood, sampled on day 0 of AZD1222 vaccination. The receptors come from an adult in good health.

The V and J genes are TRBV4-1 and TRBJ2-2; the D call may be TRBD1 or TRBD2 (5 bases each). This CDR3 contains 17 residues. Looked up from germline, CDR1 is MGHRA and CDR2 is YSYEKL. The V and J ends lost 0 bases and 0 bases respectively, with 11 bases between them. Here the CDR3 DNA reads TGCGCCAGCAGCCAAGAGCCGGGACCGACGAACACCGGGGAGCTGTTTTTT. This translates into CASSQEPGPTNTGELFF.

The J gene is TRBJ1-3, the V gene TRBV19; possible D gene TRBD1, 5 bases. CDR1 and CDR2 from the germline V gene are LNHDA and SQIVND (reference sequence). The V end was cut by 6 bases, the J end by 1 base, with 7 bases between. The CDR3 length is 13 residues. This CDR3 is CASRHRSGNTIYF. The CDR3 DNA sequence: TGTGCCAGTAGACACAGGTCTGGAAACACCATATATTTT.

The CDR3 here is CASSFGGAASAYEQYF. The CDR3 DNA reads TGTGCCAGCAGTTTCGGCGGGGCGGCATCAGCCTACGAGCAGTACTTC. The chain recombines TRBV28 with TRBJ2-7; D is perhaps TRBD2 (6 bases). From germline, CDR1 is MDHEN and CDR2 SYDVKM. The CDR3 runs to 16 residues. V was cut by 3 bases and J by 2 bases, with 17 bases left in between.

This rearrangement joins TRBV5-1 to TRBJ2-2; D perhaps matches TRBD2 (5 bases). CDR1 SGHRS and CDR2 YFSETQ come from the germline V gene. The V gene lost 5 bases and the J gene lost 5 bases, with 16 bases spanning the gap. The CDR3 extends over 15 amino acids. The CDR3 here is CASRSLDFLTGELFF. DNA for the CDR3: TGCGCCAGCAGATCGCTGGACTTTCTAACCGGGGAGCTGTTTTTT.

This clone was counted a single time. J is TRBJ2-2 and V is TRBV7-9; D assignment may be TRBD1 or TRBD2 (5 bases each). The CDR3 runs 14 residues. V was shortened by 6 bases and J by 7 bases, with 15 bases between the two germline ends. From germline, CDR1 is SEHNR and CDR2 FQNEAQ (reference sequence). DNA for the CDR3: TGTGCCAGCAGAGGAGAGGGGTATGGCGGGGAGCTGTTTTTT. Its protein is CASRGEGYGGELFF.

This chain connects TRBV28 to TRBJ1-5; D gene unclear. Germline values: CDR1 MDHEN, CDR2 SYDVKM. The V and J ends lost 11 bases and 7 bases respectively, with 6 bases between them. The CDR3 is 9 residues long. CDR3 amino acids: CAGRQPQHF. The CDR3 DNA reads as TGTGCCGGAAGGCAGCCCCAGCATTTT. Complete variable domain (other parts from reference TRBV28 and TRBJ1-5): DVKVTQSSRYLVKRTGEKVFLECVQDMDHENMFWYRQDPGLGLRLIYFSYDVKMKEKGDIPEGYSVSREKKERFSLILESASTNQTSMYLCAGRQPQHFGDGTRLSIL.

Remarks on this clone: Compared with germline, one end of the junction differs, possibly owing to a read error. V gene TRBV29-1 combines with J gene TRBJ1-1; perhaps TRBD1 as D (5 bases). CDR1 is SQVTM and CDR2 is ANQGSEA in the germline V gene. The length of the CDR3 is 13 residues. The CDR3 DNA reads TGCAGCGTCGAAGGGGAGTTCGGCACTGAAGCTTTCTTT. Amino acid sequence: CSVEGEFGTEAFF.

The chain carries TRBV7-3 and TRBJ1-6, with 9 bases identical to TRBD1. This CDR3 contains 16 residues. J gave up 6 bases and V 3 bases, and 6 bases lay outside the gene matches. The germline V gene encodes CDR1 SGHTA and CDR2 FQGTGA. This CDR3 is CASSLSPGQGNSPLHF. CDR3 nucleotide sequence: TGTGCCAGCAGCTTGTCTCCGGGACAGGGTAATTCACCCCTCCACTTT.

Written as DNA, the CDR3 is TGTGCCAGCAGCGGCGGGAGAGTGGGAGATACGCAGTATTTT. This codes for CASSGGRVGDTQYF. The J gene is TRBJ2-3, the V gene TRBV7-9; 7 positions agree with TRBD2. The CDR3 runs 14 residues. Per the germline V gene, CDR1 is SEHNR and CDR2 is FQNEAQ (reference sequence). J gave up 5 bases and V 5 bases, and 7 bases lay outside the gene matches.